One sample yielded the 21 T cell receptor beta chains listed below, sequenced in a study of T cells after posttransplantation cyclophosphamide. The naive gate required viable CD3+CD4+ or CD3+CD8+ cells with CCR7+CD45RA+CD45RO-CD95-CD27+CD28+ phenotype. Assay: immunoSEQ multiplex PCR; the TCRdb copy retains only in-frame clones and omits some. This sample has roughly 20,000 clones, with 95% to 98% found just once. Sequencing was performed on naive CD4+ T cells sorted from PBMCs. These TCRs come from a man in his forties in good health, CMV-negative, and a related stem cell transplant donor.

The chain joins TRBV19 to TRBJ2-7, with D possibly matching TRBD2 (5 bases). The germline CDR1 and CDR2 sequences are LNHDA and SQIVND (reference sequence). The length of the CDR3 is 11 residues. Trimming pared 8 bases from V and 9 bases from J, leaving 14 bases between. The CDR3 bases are TGTGCCAGTCGGGCGGGCGAGTGGCAGTACTTC. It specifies CASRAGEWQYF.

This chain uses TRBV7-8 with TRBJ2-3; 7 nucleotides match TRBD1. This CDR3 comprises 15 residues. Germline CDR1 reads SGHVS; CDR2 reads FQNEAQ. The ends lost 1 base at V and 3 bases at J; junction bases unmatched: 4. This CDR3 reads CASSLVTGATDTQYF. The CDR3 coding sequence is TGTGCCAGCAGCTTAGTTACAGGGGCTACAGATACGCAGTATTTT.

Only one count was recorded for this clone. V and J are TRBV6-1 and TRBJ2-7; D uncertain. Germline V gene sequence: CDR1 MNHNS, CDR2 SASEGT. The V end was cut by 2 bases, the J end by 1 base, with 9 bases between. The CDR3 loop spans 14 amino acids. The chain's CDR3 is CASSEQAASYEQYF. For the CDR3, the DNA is TGTGCCAGCAGTGAACAGGCAGCTTCCTACGAGCAGTACTTC.

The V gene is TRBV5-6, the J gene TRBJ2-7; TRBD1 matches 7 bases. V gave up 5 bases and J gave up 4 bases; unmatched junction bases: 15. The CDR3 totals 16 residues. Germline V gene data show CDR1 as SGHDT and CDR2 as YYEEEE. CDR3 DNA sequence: TGTGCCAGCAGTCCACTTACGGGACAGATTTCGTACGAGCAGTACTTC. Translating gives CASSPLTGQISYEQYF.

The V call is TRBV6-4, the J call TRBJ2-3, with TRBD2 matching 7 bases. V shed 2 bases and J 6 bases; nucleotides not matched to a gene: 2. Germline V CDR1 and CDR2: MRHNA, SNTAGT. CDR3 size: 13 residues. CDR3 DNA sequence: TGTGCCAGCAGTGACGGGAGGGCCGATACGCAGTATTTT. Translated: CASSDGRADTQYF.

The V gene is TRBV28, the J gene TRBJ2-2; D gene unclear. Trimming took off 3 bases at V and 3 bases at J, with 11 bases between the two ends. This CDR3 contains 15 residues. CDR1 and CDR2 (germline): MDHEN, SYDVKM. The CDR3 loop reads CASSLNDGYTGELFF. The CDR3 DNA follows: TGTGCCAGCAGTTTGAACGACGGGTACACCGGGGAGCTGTTTTTT.

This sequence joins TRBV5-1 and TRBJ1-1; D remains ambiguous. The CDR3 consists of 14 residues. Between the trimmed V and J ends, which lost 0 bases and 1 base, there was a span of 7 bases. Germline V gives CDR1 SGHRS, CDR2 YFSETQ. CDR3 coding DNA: TGCGCCAGCAGCTTGGCCCCCAGGAACACTGAAGCTTTCTTT. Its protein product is CASSLAPRNTEAFF.

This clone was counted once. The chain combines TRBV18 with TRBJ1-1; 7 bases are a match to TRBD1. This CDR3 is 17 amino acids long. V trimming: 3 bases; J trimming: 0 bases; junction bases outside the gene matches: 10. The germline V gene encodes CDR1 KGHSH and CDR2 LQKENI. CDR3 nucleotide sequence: TGTGCCAGCTCACCTAGAGCTGGGACAGCGATGAACACTGAAGCTTTCTTT. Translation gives CASSPRAGTAMNTEAFF.

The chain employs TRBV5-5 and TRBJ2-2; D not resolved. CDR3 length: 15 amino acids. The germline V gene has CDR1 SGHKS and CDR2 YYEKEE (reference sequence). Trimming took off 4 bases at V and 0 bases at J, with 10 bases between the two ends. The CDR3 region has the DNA TGTGCCAGCAGCCGAGATTCTTCGAACACCGGGGAGCTGTTTTTT. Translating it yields CASSRDSSNTGELFF.

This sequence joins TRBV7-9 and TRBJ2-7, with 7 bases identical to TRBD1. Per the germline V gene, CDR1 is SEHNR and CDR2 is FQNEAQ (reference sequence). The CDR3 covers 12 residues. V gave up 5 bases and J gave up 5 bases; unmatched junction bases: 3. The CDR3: CASSPTGHEQYF. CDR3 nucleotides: TGTGCCAGCAGCCCGACAGGGCACGAGCAGTACTTC.

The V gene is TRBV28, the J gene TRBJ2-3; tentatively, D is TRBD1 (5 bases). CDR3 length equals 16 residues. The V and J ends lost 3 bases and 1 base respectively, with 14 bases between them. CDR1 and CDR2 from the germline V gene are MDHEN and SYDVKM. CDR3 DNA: TGTGCCAGCAGTTTCCCAGCCGCAGGGCGCACAGATACGCAGTATTTT. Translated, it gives CASSFPAAGRTDTQYF.

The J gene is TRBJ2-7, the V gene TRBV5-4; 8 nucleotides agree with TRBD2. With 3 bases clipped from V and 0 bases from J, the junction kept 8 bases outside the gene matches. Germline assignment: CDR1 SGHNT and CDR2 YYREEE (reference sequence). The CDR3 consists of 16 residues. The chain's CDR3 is CASSWPPGTSSYEQYF. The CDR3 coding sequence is TGTGCCAGCAGCTGGCCCCCCGGGACTAGCTCCTACGAGCAGTACTTC.

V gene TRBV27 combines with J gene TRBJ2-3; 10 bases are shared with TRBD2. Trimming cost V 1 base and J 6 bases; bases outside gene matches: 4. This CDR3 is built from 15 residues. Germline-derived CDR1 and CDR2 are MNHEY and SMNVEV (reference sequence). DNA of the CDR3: TGTGCCAGCAGTTTATGGGCTAGCGGGAGTGATACGCAGTATTTT. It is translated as CASSLWASGSDTQYF.

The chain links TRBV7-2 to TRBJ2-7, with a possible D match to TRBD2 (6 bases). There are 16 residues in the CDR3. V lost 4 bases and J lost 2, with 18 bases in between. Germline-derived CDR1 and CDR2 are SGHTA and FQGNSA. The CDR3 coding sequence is TGTGCCAGCAGCTCATTTGGGGGGAGGACTCCCTACGAGCAGTACTTC. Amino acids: CASSSFGGRTPYEQYF.

This CDR3 is CASSLEGFNSNQPQHF. DNA of the CDR3: TGTGCCAGCAGCTTAGAGGGGTTCAATAGCAATCAGCCCCAGCATTTT. V and J are TRBV7-8 and TRBJ1-5; maybe TRBD1 (5 bases). V lost 1 base to trimming and J lost 0 bases, with 10 bases between them. The CDR3 covers 16 residues. Germline V gene lookup returns CDR1 SGHVS and CDR2 FQNEAQ.

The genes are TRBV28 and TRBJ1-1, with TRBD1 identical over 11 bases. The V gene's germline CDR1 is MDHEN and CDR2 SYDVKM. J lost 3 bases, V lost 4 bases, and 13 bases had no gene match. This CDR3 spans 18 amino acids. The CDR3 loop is CASSWGGPGQGEDTEAFF. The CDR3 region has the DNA TGTGCCAGCAGTTGGGGGGGGCCGGGACAGGGGGAGGACACTGAAGCTTTCTTT.

The CDR3 DNA reads TGTGCCAGCAGACCGAGGCCGGGACAGGGACATGGCTACACCTTC. Its protein is CASRPRPGQGHGYTF. The chain joins TRBV6-5 to TRBJ1-2; 9 bases agree with TRBD1. Germline lookup yields CDR1 MNHEY and CDR2 SVGAGI. CDR3 length: 15 residues. After removal of 6 bases from V and 6 bases from J, the junction contained 11 bases not matched to a gene.

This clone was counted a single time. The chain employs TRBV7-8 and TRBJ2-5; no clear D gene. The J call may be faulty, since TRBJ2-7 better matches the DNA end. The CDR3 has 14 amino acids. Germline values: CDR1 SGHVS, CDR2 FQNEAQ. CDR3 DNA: TGTGCCAGCAGCTTAAGCAGAACTTACTACGAGCAGTACTTC. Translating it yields CASSLSRTYYEQYF.

The CDR3 DNA follows: TGCGCCAGCAACAAATTACGAAACGGCGGGGAGACCCAGTACTTC. Protein sequence: CASNKLRNGGETQYF. The chain uses TRBV5-1 and TRBJ2-5; the D gene is possibly TRBD2 (5 bases). The CDR3 runs to 15 residues. With 6 bases removed from V and 5 bases from J, the gap between germline ends came to 20 bases. Germline V lookup: CDR1 SGHRS, CDR2 YFSETQ.

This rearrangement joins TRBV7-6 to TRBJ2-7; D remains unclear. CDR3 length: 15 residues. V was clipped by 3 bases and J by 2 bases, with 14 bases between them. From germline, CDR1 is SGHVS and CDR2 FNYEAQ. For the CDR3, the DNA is TGTGCCAGCAGCTTTACAGAGTATAACACCTACGAGCAGTACTTC. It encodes CASSFTEYNTYEQYF. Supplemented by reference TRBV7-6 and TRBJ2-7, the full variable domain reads GAGVSQSPRYKVTKRGQDVALRCDPISGHVSLYWYRQALGQGPEFLTYFNYEAQQDKSGLPNDRFSAERPEGSISTLTIQRTEQRDSAMYRCASSFTEYNTYEQYFGPGTRLTVT.

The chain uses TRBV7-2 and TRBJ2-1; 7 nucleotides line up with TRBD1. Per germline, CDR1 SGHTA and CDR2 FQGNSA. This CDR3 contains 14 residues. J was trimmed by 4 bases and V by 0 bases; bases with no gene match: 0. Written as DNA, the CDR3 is TGTGCCAGCAGCTTAGCGGGACAGTACAATGAGCAGTTCTTC. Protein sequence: CASSLAGQYNEQFF.